This T cell receptor (beta chain) was documented in a study of blood T cell repertoires in COVID-19. Across the study: Acute and convalescent COVID-19 samples came from the United States, Italy and Spain. Sample material is recorded as cDNA or gDNA derived from T cells, B-cell-depleted T cells, or PBMCs.

Methods used by the authors: From reference gene primer amplification, estimates of nucleated cell counts were derived. Some clones are missing from TCRdb's copy, which holds only in-frame ones; the method was immunoSEQ multiplex PCR. The V and J calls and the clone size are those of that table, but D and trimming were determined from the DNA. The data contain 110,000 to 150,000 clones, approximately 82% of them singletons. The source of this sequence is a man in his sixties with active or convalescent COVID-19. Sequenced material: peripheral blood.

The CDR3 here is CASSSSGQATLYGYTF. The CDR3 DNA sequence: TGTGCCAGCAGCTCAAGCGGACAGGCGACACTCTATGGCTACACCTTC. This rearrangement joins TRBV7-9 to TRBJ1-2; TRBD1 matches 7 bases. CDR3 length equals 16 residues. Germline CDR1 and CDR2: SEHNR and FQNEAQ (reference sequence). Unmatched junction bases numbered 12, after V lost 4 bases and J lost 4 bases.